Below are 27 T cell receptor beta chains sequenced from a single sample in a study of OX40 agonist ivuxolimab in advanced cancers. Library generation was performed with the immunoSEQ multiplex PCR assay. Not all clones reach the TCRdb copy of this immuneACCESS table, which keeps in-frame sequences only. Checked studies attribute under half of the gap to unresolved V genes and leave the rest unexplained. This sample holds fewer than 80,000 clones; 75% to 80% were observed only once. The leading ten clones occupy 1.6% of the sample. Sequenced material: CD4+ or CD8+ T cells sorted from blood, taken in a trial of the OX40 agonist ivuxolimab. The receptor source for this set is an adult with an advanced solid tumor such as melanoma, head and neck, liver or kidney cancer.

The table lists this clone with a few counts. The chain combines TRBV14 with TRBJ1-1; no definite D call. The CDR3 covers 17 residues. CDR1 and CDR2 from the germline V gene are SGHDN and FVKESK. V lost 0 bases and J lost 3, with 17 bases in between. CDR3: CASSQDVNERWDTEAFF. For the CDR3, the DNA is TGTGCCAGCAGCCAAGATGTTAACGAGCGGTGGGACACTGAAGCTTTCTTT.

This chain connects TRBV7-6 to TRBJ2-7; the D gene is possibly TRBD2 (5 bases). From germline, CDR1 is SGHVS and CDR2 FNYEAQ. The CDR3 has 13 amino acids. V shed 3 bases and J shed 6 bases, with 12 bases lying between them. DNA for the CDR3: TGTGCCAGCAGCTTGGAGGTGATCGGCGAGCAGTACTTC. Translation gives CASSLEVIGEQYF.

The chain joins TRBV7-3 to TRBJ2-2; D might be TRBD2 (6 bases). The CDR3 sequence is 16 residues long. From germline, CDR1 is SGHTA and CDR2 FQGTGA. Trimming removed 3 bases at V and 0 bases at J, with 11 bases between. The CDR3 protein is CASSFSGGANTGELFF. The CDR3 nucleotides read TGTGCCAGCAGCTTTTCCGGGGGTGCGAACACCGGGGAGCTGTTTTTT.

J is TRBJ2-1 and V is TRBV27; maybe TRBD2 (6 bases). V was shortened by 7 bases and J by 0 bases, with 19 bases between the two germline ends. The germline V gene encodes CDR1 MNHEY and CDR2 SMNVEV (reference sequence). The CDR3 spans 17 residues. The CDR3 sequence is CASTPGAYGSSYNEQFF. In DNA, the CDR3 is TGTGCCAGCACCCCGGGAGCTTACGGAAGCTCCTACAATGAGCAGTTCTTC.

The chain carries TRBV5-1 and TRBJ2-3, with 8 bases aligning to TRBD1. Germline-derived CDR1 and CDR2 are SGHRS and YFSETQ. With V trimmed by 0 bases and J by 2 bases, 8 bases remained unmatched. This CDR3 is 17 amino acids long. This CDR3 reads CASSLGGQGYITDTQYF. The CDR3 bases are TGCGCCAGCAGCTTGGGCGGACAGGGCTATATCACAGATACGCAGTATTTT.

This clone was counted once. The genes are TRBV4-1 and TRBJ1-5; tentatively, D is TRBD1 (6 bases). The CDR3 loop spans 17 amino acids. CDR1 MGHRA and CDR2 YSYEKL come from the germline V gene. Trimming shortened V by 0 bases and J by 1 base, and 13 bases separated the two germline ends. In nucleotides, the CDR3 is TGCGCCAGCAGCCAAGATACAGGGCGGAAAAGCAATCAGCCCCAGCATTTT. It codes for CASSQDTGRKSNQPQHF.

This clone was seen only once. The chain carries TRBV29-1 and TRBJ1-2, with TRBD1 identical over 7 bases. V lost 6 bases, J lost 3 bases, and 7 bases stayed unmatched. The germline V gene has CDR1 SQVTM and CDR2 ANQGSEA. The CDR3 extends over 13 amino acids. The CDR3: CSVAGGTDYGYTF. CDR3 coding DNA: TGCAGCGTAGCAGGGGGGACAGACTATGGCTACACCTTC.

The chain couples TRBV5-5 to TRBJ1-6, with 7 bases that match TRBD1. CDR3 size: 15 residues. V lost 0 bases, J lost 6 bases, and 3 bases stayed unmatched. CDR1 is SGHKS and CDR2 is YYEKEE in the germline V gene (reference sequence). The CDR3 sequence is CASSLETGFNSPLHF. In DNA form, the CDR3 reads TGTGCCAGCAGCTTGGAGACAGGGTTTAATTCACCCCTCCACTTT. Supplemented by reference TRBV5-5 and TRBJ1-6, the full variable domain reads DAGVTQSPTHLIKTRGQQVTLRCSPISGHKSVSWYQQVLGQGPQFIFQYYEKEERGRGNFPDRFSARQFPNYSSELNVNALLLGDSALYLCASSLETGFNSPLHFGNGTRLTVT.

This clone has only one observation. The CDR3 bases are TGCAGTGCTAGGGACGCCCGGGCCCAGTACTTC. Its protein is CSARDARAQYF. This chain connects TRBV20-1 to TRBJ2-5; no clear D gene. The V gene lost 3 bases and the J gene lost 9 bases, with 11 bases spanning the gap. There are 11 residues in the CDR3. Germline lookup yields CDR1 DFQATT and CDR2 SNEGSKA (reference sequence).

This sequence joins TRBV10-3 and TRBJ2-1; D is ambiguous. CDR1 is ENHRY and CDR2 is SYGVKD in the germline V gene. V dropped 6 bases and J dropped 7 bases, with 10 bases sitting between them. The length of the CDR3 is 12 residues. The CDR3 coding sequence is TGTGCCATCAGCTATAGTATTAATGAGCAGTTCTTC. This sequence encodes CAISYSINEQFF.

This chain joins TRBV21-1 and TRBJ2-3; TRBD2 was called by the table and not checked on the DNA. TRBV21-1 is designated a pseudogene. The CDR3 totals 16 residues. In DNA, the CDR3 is TGTGCCAGCAGCAATTCTGCGGCGGGGGTCACAGATACGCAGTATTTT. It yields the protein CASSNSAAGVTDTQYF.

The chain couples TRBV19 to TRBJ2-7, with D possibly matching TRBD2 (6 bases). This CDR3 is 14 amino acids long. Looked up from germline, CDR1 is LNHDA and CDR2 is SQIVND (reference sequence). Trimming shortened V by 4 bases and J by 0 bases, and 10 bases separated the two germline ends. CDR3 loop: CASSREDISYEQYF. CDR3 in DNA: TGTGCCAGTAGTAGGGAGGACATCTCCTACGAGCAGTACTTC.

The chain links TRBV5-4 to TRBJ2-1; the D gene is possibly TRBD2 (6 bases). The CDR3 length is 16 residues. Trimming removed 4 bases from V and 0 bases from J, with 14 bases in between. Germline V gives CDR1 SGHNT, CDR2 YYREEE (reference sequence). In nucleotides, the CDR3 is TGTGCCAGCAGCAACACTGGCGGGGTCTCCTACAATGAGCAGTTCTTC. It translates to CASSNTGGVSYNEQFF.

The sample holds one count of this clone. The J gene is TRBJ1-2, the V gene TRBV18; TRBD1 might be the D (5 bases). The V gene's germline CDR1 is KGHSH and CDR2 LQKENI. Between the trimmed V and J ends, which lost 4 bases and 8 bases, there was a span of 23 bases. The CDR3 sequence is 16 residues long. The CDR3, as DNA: TGTGCCAGCTCACTGGGGGTTGGAGAGAGCATCAGGGGCTACACCTTC. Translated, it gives CASSLGVGESIRGYTF.

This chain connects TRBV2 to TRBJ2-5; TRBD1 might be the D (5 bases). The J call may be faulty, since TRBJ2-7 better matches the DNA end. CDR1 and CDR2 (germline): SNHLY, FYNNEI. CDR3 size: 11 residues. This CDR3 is CASSDRDEQYF. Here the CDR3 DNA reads TGTGCCAGCAGTGACAGGGACGAGCAGTACTTC.

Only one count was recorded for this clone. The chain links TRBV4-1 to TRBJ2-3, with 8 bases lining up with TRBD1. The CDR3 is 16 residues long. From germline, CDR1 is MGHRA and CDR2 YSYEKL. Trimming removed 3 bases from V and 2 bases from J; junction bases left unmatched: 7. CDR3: CASSHLGTGVTDTQYF. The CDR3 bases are TGCGCCAGCAGCCATCTCGGGACAGGAGTCACAGATACGCAGTATTTT.

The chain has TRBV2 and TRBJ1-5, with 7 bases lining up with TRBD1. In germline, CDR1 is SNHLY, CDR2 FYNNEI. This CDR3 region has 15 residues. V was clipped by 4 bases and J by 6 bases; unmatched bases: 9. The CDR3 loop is CASSVDGQEGQPQHF. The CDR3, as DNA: TGTGCCAGCAGTGTGGACGGACAGGAGGGTCAGCCCCAGCATTTT.

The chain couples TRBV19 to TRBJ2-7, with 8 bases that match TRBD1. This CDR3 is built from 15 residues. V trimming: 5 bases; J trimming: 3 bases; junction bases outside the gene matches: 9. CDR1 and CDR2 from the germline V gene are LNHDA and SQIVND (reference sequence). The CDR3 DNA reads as TGTGCCAGTAGTCCTGCCGGGACAGGTTACTACGAGCAGTACTTC. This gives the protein CASSPAGTGYYEQYF.

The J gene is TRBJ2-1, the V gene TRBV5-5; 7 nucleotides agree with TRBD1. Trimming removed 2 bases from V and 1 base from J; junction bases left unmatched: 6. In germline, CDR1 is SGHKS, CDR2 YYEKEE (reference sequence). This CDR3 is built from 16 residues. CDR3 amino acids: CASSLRQGISYNEQFF. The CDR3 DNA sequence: TGTGCCAGCAGCTTAAGACAGGGAATTTCCTACAATGAGCAGTTCTTC.

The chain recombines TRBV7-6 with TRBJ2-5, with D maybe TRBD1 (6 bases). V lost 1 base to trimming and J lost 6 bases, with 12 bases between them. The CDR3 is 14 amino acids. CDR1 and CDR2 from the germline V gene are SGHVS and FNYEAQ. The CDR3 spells CASSLGTDWQTQYF. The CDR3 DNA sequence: TGTGCCAGCAGCTTAGGGACAGATTGGCAGACCCAGTACTTC.

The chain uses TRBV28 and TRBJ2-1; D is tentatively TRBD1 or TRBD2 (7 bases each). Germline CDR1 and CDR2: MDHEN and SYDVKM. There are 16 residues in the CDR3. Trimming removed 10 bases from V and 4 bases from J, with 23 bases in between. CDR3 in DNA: TGTGCCACGAGAGGGGGCGGCGGGAGTAGGTACAATGAGCAGTTCTTC. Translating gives CATRGGGGSRYNEQFF.

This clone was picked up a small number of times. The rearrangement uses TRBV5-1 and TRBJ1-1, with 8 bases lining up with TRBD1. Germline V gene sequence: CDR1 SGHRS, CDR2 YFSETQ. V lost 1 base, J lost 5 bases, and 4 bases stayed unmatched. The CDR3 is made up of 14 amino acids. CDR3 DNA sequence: TGCGCCAGCAGCTTGACAGGGGGGGTTACTGAAGCTTTCTTT. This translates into CASSLTGGVTEAFF.

CDR3 coding DNA: TGTGCCAGCAGCTGGAGACTAGCGGGGGCCAATGAGCAGTTCTTC. Residues: CASSWRLAGANEQFF. The gene calls are TRBV5-5 and TRBJ2-1; 12 bases are a match to TRBD2. Germline-derived CDR1 and CDR2 are SGHKS and YYEKEE (reference sequence). Germline trimming cut 3 bases from V and 6 bases from J; bases unmatched to any gene: 4. CDR3 length equals 15 residues.

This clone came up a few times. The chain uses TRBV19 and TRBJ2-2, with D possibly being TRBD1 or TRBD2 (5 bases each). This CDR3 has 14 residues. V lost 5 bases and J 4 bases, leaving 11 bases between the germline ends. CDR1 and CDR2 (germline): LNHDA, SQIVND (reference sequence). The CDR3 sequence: CASSLGVTTGELFF. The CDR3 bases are TGTGCCAGTAGTCTGGGGGTAACCACCGGGGAGCTGTTTTTT.

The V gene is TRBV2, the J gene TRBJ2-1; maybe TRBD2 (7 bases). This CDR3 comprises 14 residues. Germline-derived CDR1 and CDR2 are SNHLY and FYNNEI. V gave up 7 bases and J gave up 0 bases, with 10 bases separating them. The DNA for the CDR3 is TGTGCCAGCACGGGGGGCGGCTCCTACAATGAGCAGTTCTTC. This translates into CASTGGGSYNEQFF.

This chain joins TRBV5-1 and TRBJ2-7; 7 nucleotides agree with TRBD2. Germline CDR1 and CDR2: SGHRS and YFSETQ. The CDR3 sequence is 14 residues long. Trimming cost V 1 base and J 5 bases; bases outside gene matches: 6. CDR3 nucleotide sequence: TGCGCCAGCAGCTTGAGGAGCGGGGCGGACGAGCAGTACTTC. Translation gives CASSLRSGADEQYF.

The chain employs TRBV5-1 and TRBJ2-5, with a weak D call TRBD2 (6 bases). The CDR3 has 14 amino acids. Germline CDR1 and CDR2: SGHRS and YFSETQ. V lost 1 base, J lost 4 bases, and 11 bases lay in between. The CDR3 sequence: CASSLTVRGETQYF. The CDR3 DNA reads TGCGCCAGCAGCTTGACGGTGCGGGGAGAGACCCAGTACTTC.